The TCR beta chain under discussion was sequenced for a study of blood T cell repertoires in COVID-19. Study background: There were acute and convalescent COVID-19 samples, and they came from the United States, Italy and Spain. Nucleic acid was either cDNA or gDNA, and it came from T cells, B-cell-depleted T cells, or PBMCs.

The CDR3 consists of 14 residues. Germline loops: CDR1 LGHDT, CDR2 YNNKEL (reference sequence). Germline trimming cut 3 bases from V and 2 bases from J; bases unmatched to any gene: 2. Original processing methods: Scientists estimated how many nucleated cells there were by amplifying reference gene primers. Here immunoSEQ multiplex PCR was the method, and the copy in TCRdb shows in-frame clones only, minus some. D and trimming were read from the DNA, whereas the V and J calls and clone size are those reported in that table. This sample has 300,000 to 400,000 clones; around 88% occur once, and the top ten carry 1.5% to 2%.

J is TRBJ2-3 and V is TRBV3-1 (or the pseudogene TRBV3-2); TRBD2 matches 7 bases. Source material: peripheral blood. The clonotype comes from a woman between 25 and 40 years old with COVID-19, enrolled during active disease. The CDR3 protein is CASSQGGFTDTQYF. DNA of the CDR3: TGTGCCAGCAGCCAGGGGGGGTTCACAGATACGCAGTATTTT.